One T cell receptor beta chain is described in this entry. This entry comes from a study of blood T cells in healthy people across ages. RNA extraction gave at least 5 micrograms of total RNA per sample. The second PCR ran about 6 to 11 cycles with a sample-barcoded 5' primer and J-beta primers. A 12-random-nucleotide template-switch adaptor tagged each cDNA molecule. In TCRdb, the 5' RACE reads were re-called with MiXCR into one record per CDR3 protein. The sample consists of fewer than 2,000,000 distinct CDR3 sequences, around 40% of them appearing once. V trimming: 3 bases; J trimming: 5 bases; junction bases outside the gene matches: 10. Germline values: CDR1 MNHEY, CDR2 SMNVEV (reference sequence). The CDR3 length is 15 residues.

Specimen: blood. The TCR comes from a human donor in good health. The chain combines TRBV27 with TRBJ2-7; TRBD1 matches 7 bases. The DNA of the CDR3 is TGTGCCAGCAGTTTCGGGGACAGTCGGTTCAACGAGCAGTACTTC. Its translation: CASSFGDSRFNEQYF.